The source of this T cell receptor beta chain is a study of yellow fever vaccine responses in identical twins. Overall study findings and caveats: On the reported evidence, twins' vaccine T cell responses seemed partly convergent and partly personalized.

Per the germline V gene, CDR1 is SQVTM and CDR2 is ANQGSEA. The V end was cut by 4 bases, the J end by 8 bases, with 2 bases between. The CDR3 runs to 8 residues. Notes on this clonotype: Its antigen remains unknown.

TCRdb reprocessed the RT-PCR reads via MiXCR and lists one record per CDR3 protein. Of over 15,000 distinct CDR3 sequences in the sample, around 65% were seen once. The starting material was T cells from blood (PBMCs), unsorted or a sorted subset (not recorded which), obtained before or after yellow fever vaccination (not recorded which). The TCR comes from a woman younger than 35 who received the yellow fever vaccine. This chain connects TRBV29-1 to TRBJ1-2; D is undetermined. The DNA for the CDR3 is TGCAGCGTTGGCGGCTACACCTTC. It yields the protein CSVGGYTF.